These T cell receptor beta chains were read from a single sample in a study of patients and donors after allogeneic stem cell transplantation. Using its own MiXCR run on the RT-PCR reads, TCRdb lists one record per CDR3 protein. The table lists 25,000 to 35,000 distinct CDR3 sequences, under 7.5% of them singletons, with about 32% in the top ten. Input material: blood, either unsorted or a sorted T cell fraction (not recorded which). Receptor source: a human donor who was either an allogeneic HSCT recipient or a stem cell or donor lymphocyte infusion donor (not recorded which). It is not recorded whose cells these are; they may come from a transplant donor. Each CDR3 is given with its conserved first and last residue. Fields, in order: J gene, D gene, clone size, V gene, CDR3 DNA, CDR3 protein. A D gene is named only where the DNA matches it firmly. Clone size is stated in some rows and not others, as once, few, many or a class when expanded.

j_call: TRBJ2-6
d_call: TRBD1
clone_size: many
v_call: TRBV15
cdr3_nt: TGTGCCACCAGCAGGGATGCGAGGGGGCCCTATAGGGCCAACGTCCTGACTTTC
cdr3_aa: CATSRDARGPYRANVLTF

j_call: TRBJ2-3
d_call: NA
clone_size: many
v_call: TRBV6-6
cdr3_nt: TGTGCCAGCAGTTGGGGACTTGCCACAGATACGCAGTATTTT
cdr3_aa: CASSWGLATDTQYF

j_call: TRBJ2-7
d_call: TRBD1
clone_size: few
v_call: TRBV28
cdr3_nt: TGTGCCAGCAGTGCCCGGACAGGGGGAACCTCCGAGCAGTACTTC
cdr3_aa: CASSARTGGTSEQYF

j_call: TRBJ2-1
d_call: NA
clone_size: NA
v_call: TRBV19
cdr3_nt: TGTGCCAGTAGTTTGGGGAGGTTGGGAGAGAATGAGCAGTTCTTC
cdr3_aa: CASSLGRLGENEQFF

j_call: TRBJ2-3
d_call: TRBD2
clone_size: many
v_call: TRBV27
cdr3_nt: TGTGCCAGCAGTCTCCTGACTAGCGGGAGTGCAGATACGCAGTATTTT
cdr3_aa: CASSLLTSGSADTQYF

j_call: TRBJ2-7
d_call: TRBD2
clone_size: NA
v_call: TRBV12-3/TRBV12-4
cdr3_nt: TGTGCCACCGCCGGGACTAGCGGGAGTCGGTCCTACGAGCAGTACTTC
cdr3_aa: CATAGTSGSRSYEQYF

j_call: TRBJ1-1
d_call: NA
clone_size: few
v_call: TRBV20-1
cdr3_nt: TGCAGTTGGGGGGGCTTGGGTTTCTTT
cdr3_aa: CSWGGLGFF

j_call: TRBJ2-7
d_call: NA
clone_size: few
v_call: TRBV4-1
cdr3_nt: TGCGCCAGCAGCCAACTAGGACGGGAGGAGCAGTACTTC
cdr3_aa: CASSQLGREEQYF

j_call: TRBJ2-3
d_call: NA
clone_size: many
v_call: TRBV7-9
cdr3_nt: TGTGCCAGCAGAGGCCGGGAGACGGCCACTCGTACGCAGTATTTT
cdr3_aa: CASRGRETATRTQYF

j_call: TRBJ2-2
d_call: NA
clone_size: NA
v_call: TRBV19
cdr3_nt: TGTGCCAGTAGTATAGTTCAGCTAGCATCGAACACCGGGGAGCTGTTTTTT
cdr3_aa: CASSIVQLASNTGELFF

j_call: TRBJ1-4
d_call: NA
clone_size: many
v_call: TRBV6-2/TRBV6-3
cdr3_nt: TGTGCCAGCAGGCGGGACGGAAATGAAAAACTGTTTTTT
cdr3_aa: CASRRDGNEKLFF

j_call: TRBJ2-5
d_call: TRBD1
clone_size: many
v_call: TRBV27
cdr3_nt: TGTGCCAGCAGTCACTCGTTTGGGGACAGGGGTGAGACCCAGTACTTC
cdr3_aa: CASSHSFGDRGETQYF

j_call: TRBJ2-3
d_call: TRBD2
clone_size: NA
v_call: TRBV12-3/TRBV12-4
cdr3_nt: TGTGCCAGCAGTCCTCGCCGGAGGGCGGGAGGGAGATGGGATACGCAGTATTTT
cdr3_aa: CASSPRRRAGGRWDTQYF

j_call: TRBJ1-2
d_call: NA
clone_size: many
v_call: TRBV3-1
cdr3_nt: TGTGCCAGCAGCCGGTCGGGGCGGAACTATGGCTACACCTTC
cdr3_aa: CASSRSGRNYGYTF

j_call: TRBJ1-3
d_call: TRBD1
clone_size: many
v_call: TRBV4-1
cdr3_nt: TGCGCCAGCAGCCAAGTTCGACAGGGGTTCGGAAACACCATATATTTT
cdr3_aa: CASSQVRQGFGNTIYF

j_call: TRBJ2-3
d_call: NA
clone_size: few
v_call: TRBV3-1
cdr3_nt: TGTGCCAGCAGCCAAGTCTCCACTAAGTCTGCGCAGTATTTT
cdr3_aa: CASSQVSTKSAQYF

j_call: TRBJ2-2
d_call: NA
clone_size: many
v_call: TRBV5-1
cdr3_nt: TGCGCCAGCAGCTTGGCCAGACAGTTCACCGGGGAGCTGTTTTTT
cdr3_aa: CASSLARQFTGELFF

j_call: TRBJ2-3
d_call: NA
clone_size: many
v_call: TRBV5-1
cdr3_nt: TGCGCCAGCAGCTTGGATGGCACAGATACGCAGTATTTT
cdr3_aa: CASSLDGTDTQYF

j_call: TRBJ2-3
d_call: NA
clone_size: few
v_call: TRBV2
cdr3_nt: TGTGCCAGCAGTGGGCTAGCCGCAGATACGCAGTATTTT
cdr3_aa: CASSGLAADTQYF

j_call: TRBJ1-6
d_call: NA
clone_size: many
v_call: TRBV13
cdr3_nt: TGTGCCAGCAGCTTAGCAGGGCACGAGAATTCACCCCTCCACTTT
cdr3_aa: CASSLAGHENSPLHF

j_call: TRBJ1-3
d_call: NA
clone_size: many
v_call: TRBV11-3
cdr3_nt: TGTGCCAGCAGCTTAGTGCCCGAAAACACCATATATTTT
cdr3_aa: CASSLVPENTIYF

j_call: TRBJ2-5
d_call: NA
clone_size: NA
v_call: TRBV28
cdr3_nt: TGTGCCAGCAGCAAGAGCCTGAGAGGAGAGACCCAGTACTTC
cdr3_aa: CASSKSLRGETQYF

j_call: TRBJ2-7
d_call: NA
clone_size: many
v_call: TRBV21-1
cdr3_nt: TGTGCCAAACTAGCGGGAGGCATTTACGAGCAGTACTTC
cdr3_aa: CAKLAGGIYEQYF

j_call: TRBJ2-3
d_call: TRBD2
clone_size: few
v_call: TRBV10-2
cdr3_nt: TGCGCCAGCAGGTTAGCGGGAGTCGCCCCTTACACAGATACGCAGTATTTT
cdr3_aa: CASRLAGVAPYTDTQYF

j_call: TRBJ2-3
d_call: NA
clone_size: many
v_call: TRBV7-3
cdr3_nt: TGTGCCAGCAGCCCCGGATGGAAAGATACGCAGTATTTT
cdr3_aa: CASSPGWKDTQYF

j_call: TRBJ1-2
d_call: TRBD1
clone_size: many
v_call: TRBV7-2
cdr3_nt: TGTGCCAGCAGCACAGGGGGACAGTATGGCTACACCTTC
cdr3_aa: CASSTGGQYGYTF

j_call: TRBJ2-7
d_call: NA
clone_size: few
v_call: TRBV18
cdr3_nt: TGTGCCAGCTCACCTAGGGTAGGGATTGTACCTTTCTCCTACGAGCAGTACTTC
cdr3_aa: CASSPRVGIVPFSYEQYF

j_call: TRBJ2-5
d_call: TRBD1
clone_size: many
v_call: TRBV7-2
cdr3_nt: TGTGCCAGCAGCTTATTCAGATCGGGACAGGGGGAGACCCAGTACTTC
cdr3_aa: CASSLFRSGQGETQYF

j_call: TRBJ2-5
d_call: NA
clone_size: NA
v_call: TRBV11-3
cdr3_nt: TGTGCCAGCAGCTTTTCAGGACAAGAGACCCAGTACTTC
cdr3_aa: CASSFSGQETQYF

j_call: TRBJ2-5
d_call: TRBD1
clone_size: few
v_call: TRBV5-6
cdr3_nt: TGTGCCAGCAGCTGGGACAGGGAAGAGACCCAGTACTTC
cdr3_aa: CASSWDREETQYF

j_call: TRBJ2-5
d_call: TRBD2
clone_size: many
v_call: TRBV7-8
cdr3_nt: TGTGCCAGCAGCCCATGGACTAGCGGGAGCCCGAAGACCCAGTACTTC
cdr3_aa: CASSPWTSGSPKTQYF

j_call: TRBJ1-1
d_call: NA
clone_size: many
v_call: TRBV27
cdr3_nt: TGTGCCAGCAGTCTTCTGGGGGGGGGAGCTTTCTTT
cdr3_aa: CASSLLGGGAFF

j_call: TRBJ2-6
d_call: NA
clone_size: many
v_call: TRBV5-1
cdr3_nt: TGCGCCAGCAGGGGACCCCACTCTGGGGCCAACGTCCTGACTTTC
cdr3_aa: CASRGPHSGANVLTF

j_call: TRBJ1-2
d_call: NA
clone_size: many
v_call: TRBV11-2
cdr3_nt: TGTGCCAGCAGCTCTGCCGGGTCCTTCTATGGCTACACCTTC
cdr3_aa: CASSSAGSFYGYTF

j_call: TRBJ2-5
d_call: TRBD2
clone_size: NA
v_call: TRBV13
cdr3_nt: TGTGCCAGCAGCTCCTGGACTAGCGGAGGGGCTTCAGAGACCCAGTACTTC
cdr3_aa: CASSSWTSGGASETQYF

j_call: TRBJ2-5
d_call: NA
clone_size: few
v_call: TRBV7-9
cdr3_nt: TGTGCCAGCAGCTTTTTAGGTAAAGGTCAAGAGACCCAGTACTTC
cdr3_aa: CASSFLGKGQETQYF

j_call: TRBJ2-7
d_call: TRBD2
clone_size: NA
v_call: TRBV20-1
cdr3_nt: TGCAGTGGGACTAGCGGCTACGAGCAGTACTTC
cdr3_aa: CSGTSGYEQYF

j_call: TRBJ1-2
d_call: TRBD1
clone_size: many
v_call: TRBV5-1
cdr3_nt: TGCGCCAGCAGCGTACTACCGGGACAGAGAAACTATGGCTACACCTTC
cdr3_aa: CASSVLPGQRNYGYTF

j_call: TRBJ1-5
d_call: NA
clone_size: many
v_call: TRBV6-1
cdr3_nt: TGTGCCAGCAGTGTCCAAGGGTTCACCAATCAGCCCCAGCATTTT
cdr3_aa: CASSVQGFTNQPQHF

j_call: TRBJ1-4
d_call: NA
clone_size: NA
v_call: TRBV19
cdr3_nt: TGTGCCAGTAGTTGGAATACGGACTTGTTTTTT
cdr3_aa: CASSWNTDLFF

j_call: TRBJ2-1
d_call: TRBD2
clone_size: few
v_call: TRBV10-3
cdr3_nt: TGTGCCATCAGTGCCGGGACTAGCCACAATGAGCAGTTCTTC
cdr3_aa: CAISAGTSHNEQFF

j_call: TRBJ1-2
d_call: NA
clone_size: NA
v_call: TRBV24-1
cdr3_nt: TGTGCCACCAGTAATGAGGCCTCCGGCTACACCTTC
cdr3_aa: CATSNEASGYTF

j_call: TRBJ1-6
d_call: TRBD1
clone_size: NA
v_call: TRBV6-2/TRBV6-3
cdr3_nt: TGTGCCAGCAGAGGACAGGGGAGTTCACCCCTCCACTTT
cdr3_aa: CASRGQGSSPLHF

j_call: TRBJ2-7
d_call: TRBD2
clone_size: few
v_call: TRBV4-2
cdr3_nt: TGTGCCAGCAGCCAAGGGCTAGCGGGAGTCGAGCAGTACTTC
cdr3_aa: CASSQGLAGVEQYF

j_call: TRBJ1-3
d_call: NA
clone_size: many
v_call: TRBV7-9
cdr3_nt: TGTGCCAGCGGGATCTCTGGAAACACCATATATTTT
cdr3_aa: CASGISGNTIYF

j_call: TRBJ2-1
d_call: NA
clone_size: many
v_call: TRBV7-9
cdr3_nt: TGTGCCAGCAGCTTAGGGGCCTCGAACTCTTACAATGAGCAGTTCTTC
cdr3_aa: CASSLGASNSYNEQFF

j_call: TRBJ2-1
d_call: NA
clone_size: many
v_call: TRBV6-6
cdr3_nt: TGTGCCAGCAGTTACTCCCTGAGCGTCGATGAGCAGTTCTTC
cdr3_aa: CASSYSLSVDEQFF

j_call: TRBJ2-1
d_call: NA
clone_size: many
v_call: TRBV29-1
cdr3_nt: TGCAGCGTTGAGAGGGACCAGCAGTTCTTC
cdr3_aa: CSVERDQQFF

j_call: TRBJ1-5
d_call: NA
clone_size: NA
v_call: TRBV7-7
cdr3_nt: TGTGCCAGCAGCTTAGCGATAAATCAGCCCCAGCATTTT
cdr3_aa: CASSLAINQPQHF

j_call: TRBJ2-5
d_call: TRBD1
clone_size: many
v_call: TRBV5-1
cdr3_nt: TGCGCCAGCAGCTTGAGTGACAGGGTAGTAGAGACCCAGTACTTC
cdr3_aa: CASSLSDRVVETQYF

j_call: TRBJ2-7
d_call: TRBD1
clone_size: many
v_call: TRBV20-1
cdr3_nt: TGCAGTGCCAATGCCGGGACAGTCGACTACGAGCAGTACTTC
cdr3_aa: CSANAGTVDYEQYF

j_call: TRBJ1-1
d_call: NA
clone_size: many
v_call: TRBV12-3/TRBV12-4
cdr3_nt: TGTGCCAGCAACCTCTCCGGGAAGGGTGCGAGTGAAGCTTTCTTT
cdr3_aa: CASNLSGKGASEAFF

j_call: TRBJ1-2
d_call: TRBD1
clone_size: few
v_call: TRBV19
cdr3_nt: TGTGCCAGTAGTTCCGGGGGGGACAGAGCGCTCGCAGGCTACACCTTC
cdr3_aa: CASSSGGDRALAGYTF

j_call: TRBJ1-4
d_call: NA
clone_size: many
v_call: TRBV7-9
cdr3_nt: TGTGCCAGCAGCCCCGGGACTGCGGGGGATGAAAAACTGTTTTTT
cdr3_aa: CASSPGTAGDEKLFF